This entry features one T cell receptor (beta chain) sequence. Its specificity is not known. Per germline, CDR1 MNHNS and CDR2 SASEGT. V shed 7 bases and J shed 0 bases, with 10 bases lying between them. The CDR3 spans 14 residues. Data came from immunoSEQ multiplex PCR; TCRdb stores just in-frame clones and leaves some out. This sample has roughly 38,000 clones, with approximately 86% found just once. This sample stems from a study of OX40 agonist ivuxolimab in advanced cancers. Study-level background: Dosing consisted of intravenous ivuxolimab at 0.01 to 10 mg/kg every 2 weeks. A diagnosis of hepatocellular carcinoma, melanoma, renal cell or head and neck cancer was present in dose-escalation patients.

Study conclusions and caveats: Among the lowest peripheral clonal expansion occurred in 0.1-3.0 mg/kg partial responders. In CD8+ T cells, expanded clones were on average more numerous than in CD4+.

This TCR derives from an adult with an advanced solid tumor such as melanoma, head and neck, liver or kidney cancer. Sample: CD4+ or CD8+ T cells sorted from blood, taken in a trial of the OX40 agonist ivuxolimab. This sequence joins TRBV6-1 and TRBJ2-4; D perhaps matches TRBD1 (6 bases). The CDR3 DNA reads TGTGCCAGCACCAGGGGTCAAGCCAAAAACATTCAGTACTTC. This translates into CASTRGQAKNIQYF.